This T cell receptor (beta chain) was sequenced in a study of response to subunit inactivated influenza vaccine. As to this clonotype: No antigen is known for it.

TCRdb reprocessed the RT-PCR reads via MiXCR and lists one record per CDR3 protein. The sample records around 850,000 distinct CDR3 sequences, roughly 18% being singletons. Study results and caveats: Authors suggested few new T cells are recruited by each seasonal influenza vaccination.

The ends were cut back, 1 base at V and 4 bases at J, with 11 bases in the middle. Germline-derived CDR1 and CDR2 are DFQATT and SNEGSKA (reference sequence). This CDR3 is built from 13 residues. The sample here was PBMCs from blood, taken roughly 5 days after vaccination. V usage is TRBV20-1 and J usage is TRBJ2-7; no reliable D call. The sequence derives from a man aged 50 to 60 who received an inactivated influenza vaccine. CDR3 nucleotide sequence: TGCAGTGCTAGAGGACCAGAAAAATACGAGCAGTACTTC. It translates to CSARGPEKYEQYF.